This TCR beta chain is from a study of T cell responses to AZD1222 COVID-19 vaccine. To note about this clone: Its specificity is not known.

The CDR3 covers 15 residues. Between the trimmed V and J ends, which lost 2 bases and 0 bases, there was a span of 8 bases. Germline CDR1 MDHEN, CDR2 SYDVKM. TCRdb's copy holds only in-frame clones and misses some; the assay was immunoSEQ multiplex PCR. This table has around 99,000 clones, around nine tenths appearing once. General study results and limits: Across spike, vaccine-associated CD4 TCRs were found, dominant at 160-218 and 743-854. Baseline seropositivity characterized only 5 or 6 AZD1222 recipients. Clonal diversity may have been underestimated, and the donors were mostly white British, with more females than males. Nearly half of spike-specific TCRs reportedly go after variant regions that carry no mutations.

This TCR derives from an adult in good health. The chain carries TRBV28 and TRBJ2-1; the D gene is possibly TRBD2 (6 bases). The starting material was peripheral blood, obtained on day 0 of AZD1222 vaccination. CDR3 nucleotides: TGTGCCAGCAGTTTAACCGGGAGCTCCTACAATGAGCAGTTCTTC. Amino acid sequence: CASSLTGSSYNEQFF.